This T cell receptor beta chain originates from a study of cytomegalovirus exposure and HLA in healthy donors. Study-wide findings and caveats: Follow-up analysis found HLA locus-dependent TCR association rates, highest for DRB1 and lowest for HLA-C. Later analysis found that TCR beta chains associated with HLA were more clonally expanded than other, equally common chains.

The PCR made use of 60 Vbeta and 13 Jbeta primers. Using immunoSEQ multiplex PCR, the repertoire was profiled, and TCRdb retains in-frame clones only, with some absent. This sample's clone table lists 74,000 or so clones. With respect to this clone: Antigen unknown.

This sequence originates from a woman aged 60 to 75 in good health and CMV-seronegative. The source material was PBMCs.

CDR3 sequence reads: CAWTDFLEAFF. The CDR3 region has the DNA TGTGCCTGGACCGACTTCTTGGAGGCTTTCTTT. The chain links TRBV30 to TRBJ1-1; D unclear. The germline V and J ends were trimmed by 4 bases and 11 bases, with 14 bases remaining between them. This CDR3 is 11 amino acids long. CDR1 is GTSNPN, CDR2 SVGIG, per germline (reference sequence).